This T cell receptor (beta chain) appears in the sequencing data of a study of identical twins. V lost 3 bases to trimming and J lost 2 bases, with 4 bases between them. In germline, CDR1 is SGHAT, CDR2 FQNNGV. The CDR3 extends over 13 amino acids. MiXCR was run by TCRdb on the 5' RACE reads, yielding one entry per CDR3 protein. The repertoire has around 340,000 distinct CDR3 sequences, 10% to 15% of them found once; the top ten carry roughly 7%. The study, taken as a whole, reports: There was an excess of low generation probability in the out-of-frame alpha sequences that twins shared. Zero-insertion results could be subject to partial confounding by invariant MAIT and iNKT cells. Not following the same donors, the study drew its conclusions from cross-sectional statistical analysis. Twins' surplus sharing was weaker for beta out-of-frame sequences.

There are a few counts of this clonotype. The antigen remains undetermined. This may stem from a read error, because a much larger clone lies one nucleotide away. These data were also reused for a study on yellow fever vaccine responses in identical twins.

The sample consisted of CD8+ T cells sorted from blood. The chain combines TRBV11-2 with TRBJ2-2; D is ambiguous. The clonotype originates from a woman between 18 and 29 years old in good health. This CDR3 is CASSFRNTGELFF. The DNA for the CDR3 is TGTGCCAGCAGCTTCCGAAACACCGGGGAGCTGTTTTTT.